A single sample is the source of the 27 T cell receptor beta chains below, sequenced in a study of CD8 T cells in ankylosing spondylitis. General observations from the study: Apparently characteristic of ankylosing spondylitis blood was a TCR beta motif (eight highly homologous variants).

The antigens of these receptors remain unknown. Each CDR3 protein is one row after TCRdb ran MiXCR on the 5' RACE reads. The table records roughly 220,000 distinct CDR3 sequences, approximately 16% of them present only once. What was sequenced was blood, either unsorted or a sorted T cell fraction (not recorded which). Source of these receptors: a male donor with ankylosing spondylitis.

Only a few counts were recorded for this clonotype. The J gene is TRBJ2-2, the V gene TRBV7-9; no clear D gene. Germline V gene data show CDR1 as SEHNR and CDR2 as FQNEAQ (reference sequence). The length of the CDR3 is 14 residues. V was trimmed by 4 bases and J by 4 bases, leaving 10 bases between them. DNA for the CDR3: TGTGCCAGCAGCTCCGCAGTTCCCACCGGGGAGCTGTTTTTT. Translation gives CASSSAVPTGELFF.

This clonotype was picked up a small number of times. The chain carries TRBV4-1 and TRBJ2-2, with TRBD1 matching over 9 bases. After removal of 1 base from V and 8 bases from J, the junction contained 8 bases not matched to a gene. CDR1 and CDR2 from the germline V gene are MGHRA and YSYEKL. The CDR3 is 16 amino acids. The chain's CDR3 is CASSQVRTGDYGELFF. CDR3 in DNA: TGCGCCAGCAGCCAAGTTAGGACAGGGGATTATGGGGAGCTGTTTTTT.

The rearrangement joins TRBV6-5 to TRBJ2-7; D is undetermined. This CDR3 has 13 amino acids. Germline values: CDR1 MNHEY, CDR2 SVGAGI. V lost 6 bases and J lost 2, with 11 bases in between. CDR3 in DNA: TGTGCCAGCAGCTATGACCGAACCTACGAGCAGTACTTC. The encoded protein is CASSYDRTYEQYF.

The chain employs TRBV4-2 and TRBJ1-1; 7 positions agree with TRBD1. This CDR3 is built from 15 residues. The J segment lost 4 bases and the V segment lost 4 bases, leaving 9 bases of the junction unmatched. Germline CDR1 is LGHNA and CDR2 is YNFKEQ. The CDR3 region has the DNA TGTGCCAGCAGCCCCCCCTCGCAGGGGGGCACTGAAGCTTTCTTT. It specifies CASSPPSQGGTEAFF.

The genes are TRBV29-1 and TRBJ2-2; perhaps TRBD2 as D (6 bases). The CDR3 consists of 12 residues. Trimming pared 4 bases from V and 6 bases from J, leaving 9 bases between. Germline V gene sequence: CDR1 SQVTM, CDR2 ANQGSEA. The DNA of the CDR3 is TGCAGCGTTGTGACGGGGGCCGGGGAGCTGTTTTTT. Encoded protein: CSVVTGAGELFF.

A single count supports this clonotype. Here the CDR3 DNA reads TGTGCCAGCAGCCAAATAGCTGAGCAGTTCTTC. It translates to CASSQIAEQFF. The chain uses TRBV7-9 and TRBJ2-1, with D hard to call. This CDR3 spans 11 amino acids. The V and J ends lost 5 bases and 9 bases respectively, with 8 bases between them. CDR1 and CDR2 (germline): SEHNR, FQNEAQ (reference sequence).

The table lists this clonotype with many counts. The chain is built from TRBV11-2 and TRBJ2-1; 7 nucleotides match TRBD1. The CDR3 spans 15 residues. Trimming at V came to 3 bases and at J to 3 bases, leaving 5 bases not matched to a gene. Per germline, CDR1 SGHAT and CDR2 FQNNGV. The DNA of the CDR3 is TGTGCCAGCAGCTTCTTCCGGGACAGCTACAATGAGCAGTTCTTC. Protein: CASSFFRDSYNEQFF.

This chain connects TRBV12-3 or TRBV12-4 to TRBJ2-6; D unresolved. The CDR3 is made up of 14 amino acids. V was pared by 6 bases and J by 4 bases, with 10 bases between. Here the CDR3 DNA reads TGTGCCAGCAGCCTTAGACCGGGGGCCAACGTCCTGACTTTC. Residues: CASSLRPGANVLTF.

The DNA for the CDR3 is TGTGCCAGCAGCGATGTGGGAGAGCAGTACTTC. Its protein is CASSDVGEQYF. J is TRBJ2-7 and V is TRBV7-6; D gene uncertain. This CDR3 is built from 11 residues. The V end lost 5 bases, the J end lost 7 bases, and 9 bases lay between the germline ends. Germline V gene lookup returns CDR1 SGHVS and CDR2 FNYEAQ.

V usage is TRBV29-1 and J usage is TRBJ2-7; 9 nucleotides match TRBD2. The germline V gene encodes CDR1 SQVTM and CDR2 ANQGSEA. The CDR3 sequence is 14 residues long. V gave up 6 bases and J gave up 0 bases; unmatched junction bases: 6. As DNA, the CDR3 is TGCAGCGTAGTTAGCGGGGGAAGCTCCTACGAGCAGTACTTC. Translated: CSVVSGGSSYEQYF.

At least ten counts were recorded for this clonotype. This chain connects TRBV10-2 to TRBJ1-1; possibly TRBD1 for D (5 bases). Per the germline V gene, CDR1 is WSHSY and CDR2 is SAAADI. With 0 bases removed from V and 5 bases from J, the gap between germline ends came to 10 bases. CDR3 length: 14 amino acids. The CDR3 region is CASSESGEGTEAFF. CDR3 nucleotides: TGCGCCAGCAGTGAGTCAGGGGAAGGGACTGAAGCTTTCTTT.

This clonotype was picked up a small number of times. The chain uses TRBV6-1 and TRBJ2-5; D unclear. Germline V gene data show CDR1 as MNHNS and CDR2 as SASEGT. CDR3 length equals 16 residues. Deletions cut 1 base from V and 1 base from J, with 13 bases between. CDR3 loop: CASSEDGWQLQETQYF. In DNA form, the CDR3 reads TGTGCCAGCAGTGAAGATGGCTGGCAGCTCCAAGAGACCCAGTACTTC.

The rearrangement joins TRBV11-2 to TRBJ2-1; 10 bases fit TRBD2. Germline loops: CDR1 SGHAT, CDR2 FQNNGV. This CDR3 region has 15 residues. Trimming cost V 5 bases and J 8 bases; bases outside gene matches: 9. CDR3 in DNA: TGTGCCAGCAGCCCGAGCGGGGGGGCCCGGGATGAGCAGTTCTTC. This gives the protein CASSPSGGARDEQFF. The variable domain in full, with the rest retrieved from reference TRBV11-2 and TRBJ2-1, is EAGVAQSPRYKIIEKRQSVAFWCNPISGHATLYWYQQILGQGPKLLIQFQNNGVVDDSQLPKDRFSAERLKGVDSTLKIQPAKLEDSAVYLCASSPSGGARDEQFFGPGTRLTVL.

The chain joins TRBV9 to TRBJ2-1, with D perhaps matching TRBD2 (5 bases). Germline values: CDR1 SGDLS, CDR2 YYNGEE. This CDR3 contains 17 residues. V was pared by 0 bases and J by 8 bases, with 21 bases between. As DNA, the CDR3 is TGTGCCAGCAGCGTAGGGATACTAGTTTCGGGCTGGGATGAGCAGTTCTTC. Its protein product is CASSVGILVSGWDEQFF.

The CDR3 nucleotides read TGCAGCGTGTTACTTCCCCGCACAGACATCGCCTCCGGGACCCAGTACTTC. This sequence encodes CSVLLPRTDIASGTQYF. This chain links TRBV29-1 with TRBJ2-5; D gene unclear. The CDR3 loop spans 17 amino acids. CDR1 and CDR2 from the germline V gene are SQVTM and ANQGSEA. V was pared by 6 bases and J by 7 bases, with 30 bases between.

V usage is TRBV3-1 and J usage is TRBJ2-5, with D possibly matching TRBD2 (5 bases). Germline CDR1 and CDR2: LGHDT and YNNKEL (reference sequence). The CDR3 covers 14 residues. V was cut by 3 bases and J by 3 bases, with 11 bases left in between. The CDR3 loop is CASSHPAGEETQYF. The CDR3 nucleotides are TGTGCCAGCAGCCACCCTGCCGGGGAAGAGACCCAGTACTTC.

This clonotype was counted between two and nine times. The chain couples TRBV29-1 to TRBJ2-1; 12 bases map to TRBD2. This CDR3 spans 13 amino acids. The germline V gene encodes CDR1 SQVTM and CDR2 ANQGSEA. V lost 8 bases, J lost 6 bases, and 5 bases stayed unmatched. The CDR3 nucleotides are TGCAGCCTGACTAGCGGGAGTGGCAATGAGCAGTTCTTC. Protein product: CSLTSGSGNEQFF.

This clonotype appeared a few times. This chain links TRBV11-2 with TRBJ2-1; 7 bases agree with TRBD2. There are 15 residues in the CDR3. Germline V lookup: CDR1 SGHAT, CDR2 FQNNGV. J was trimmed by 6 bases and V by 7 bases; bases with no gene match: 12. CDR3: CASTTTFGGGNEQFF. Here the CDR3 DNA reads TGTGCCAGCACCACAACTTTTGGGGGGGGCAATGAGCAGTTCTTC.

This clonotype was picked up a small number of times. V gene TRBV28 combines with J gene TRBJ2-4; TRBD1 might be the D (5 bases). This CDR3 is 13 amino acids long. From germline, CDR1 is MDHEN and CDR2 SYDVKM. V was clipped by 2 bases and J by 6 bases, with 8 bases between them. CDR3 nucleotides: TGTGCCAGCAGTTTAAACCAGGGAAACATTCAGTACTTC. Amino acids: CASSLNQGNIQYF.

The table lists this clonotype with many counts. J is TRBJ2-7 and V is TRBV13; D is unclear. Germline loops: CDR1 PRHDT, CDR2 FYEKMQ (reference sequence). This CDR3 region has 13 residues. The germline V and J ends were trimmed by 5 bases and 5 bases, with 13 bases remaining between them. The CDR3 nucleotides read TGTGCCAGCAGCCTCGGACGGGCAGACGAGCAGTACTTC. Translated, it gives CASSLGRADEQYF.

The CDR3 reads CASSFHITYEQYF. The CDR3 DNA is TGTGCCAGCAGTTTTCACATAACCTACGAGCAGTACTTC. This rearrangement joins TRBV12-3 or TRBV12-4 to TRBJ2-7; D gene ambiguous. Between the trimmed V and J ends, which lost 3 bases and 2 bases, there was a span of 8 bases. The CDR3 is 13 residues long.

This clonotype was seen a few times. This chain joins TRBV7-9 and TRBJ2-7; no clear D gene. The length of the CDR3 is 13 residues. Looked up from germline, CDR1 is SEHNR and CDR2 is FQNEAQ (reference sequence). Trimming took 1 base from V and 5 from J, leaving 9 bases between them. The CDR3 sequence is CASSLDSLNEQYF. The DNA of the CDR3 is TGTGCCAGCAGCTTAGACAGTCTTAACGAGCAGTACTTC. Filled out from reference TRBV7-9 and TRBJ2-7, the complete variable domain reads DTGVSQNPRHKITKRGQNVTFRCDPISEHNRLYWYRQTLGQGPEFLTYFQNEAQLEKSRLLSDRFSAERPKGSFSTLEIQRTEQGDSAMYLCASSLDSLNEQYFGPGTRLTVT.

This clonotype showed up just a few times. The rearrangement links TRBV28 to TRBJ2-4; 12 bases line up with TRBD1. The J segment lost 2 bases and the V segment lost 6 bases, leaving 8 bases of the junction unmatched. The CDR3 sequence is 17 residues long. Germline V gives CDR1 MDHEN, CDR2 SYDVKM. The CDR3 loop is CASRSGTGGWPKNIQYF. The CDR3 region has the DNA TGTGCCAGCAGATCCGGGACAGGGGGCTGGCCCAAAAACATTCAGTACTTC.

The CDR3 loop reads CASSSGLAEETQYF. CDR3 coding DNA: TGTGCCAGCAGCTCCGGACTAGCGGAAGAGACCCAGTACTTC. The rearrangement joins TRBV7-8 to TRBJ2-5; the match to TRBD2 covers 10 bases. The ends lost 4 bases at V and 3 bases at J; junction bases unmatched: 2. The CDR3 totals 14 residues. In germline, CDR1 is SGHVS, CDR2 FQNEAQ.

This clonotype occurred once. This chain uses TRBV6-5 with TRBJ1-1; TRBD1 agrees at 8 bases. Germline V gene data show CDR1 as MNHEY and CDR2 as SVGAGI. V gave up 4 bases and J gave up 1 base; unmatched junction bases: 2. The CDR3 loop spans 14 amino acids. The CDR3 bases are TGTGCCAGCAGTTCCGGGACAGGGAACACTGAAGCTTTCTTT. Translating it yields CASSSGTGNTEAFF.

The rearrangement links TRBV4-1 to TRBJ2-7; D is perhaps TRBD1 (5 bases). Trimming cost V 2 bases and J 7 bases, with 18 bases left between them. CDR1 and CDR2 (germline): MGHRA, YSYEKL. This CDR3 contains 15 residues. The CDR3 protein is CASSQNRSPTQEQYF. In nucleotides, the CDR3 is TGCGCCAGCAGCCAAAACAGGTCCCCCACTCAAGAGCAGTACTTC.

The sample holds many counts of this clonotype. The chain is built from TRBV29-1 and TRBJ2-7; D not certain. The length of the CDR3 is 10 residues. Germline V lookup: CDR1 SQVTM, CDR2 ANQGSEA. V was pared by 7 bases and J by 4 bases, with 8 bases between. The chain's CDR3 is CSEGGYEQYF. CDR3 DNA sequence: TGCAGCGAAGGCGGTTACGAGCAGTACTTC.